This TCR beta chain was identified during a study of T cell clonotyping in hematopoietic cell transplantation. Time point specified: recipient sample about 28 days before transplant, after cytoreduction. Recipient blood drawn about 28 days pretransplant and days 30, 100, 180 after. The CDR3 has 15 residues. Per the germline V gene, CDR1 is SEHNR and CDR2 is FQNEAQ (reference sequence). The trim removed 2 bases at V and 2 bases at J, leaving 2 bases unmatched. The repertoire was sequenced with immunoSEQ multiplex PCR; TCRdb's copy has only in-frame clones and lacks some. This table has tens of thousands of clones, under 90% appearing once.

The clonotype originates from a man in his fifties or sixties with biphenotypic leukemia. Some clones in this sample may be carry-over from other donors' samples. The source material was peripheral blood mononuclear cells, sampled before stem cell transplant. The rearrangement joins TRBV7-9 to TRBJ2-1; TRBD1 aligns across 8 bases. In DNA form, the CDR3 reads TGTGCCAGCAGCTTAACAGGGGGAACCTACAATGAGCAGTTCTTC. It codes for CASSLTGGTYNEQFF. Full variable domain (rest looked up from reference TRBV7-9 and TRBJ2-1): DTGVSQNPRHKITKRGQNVTFRCDPISEHNRLYWYRQTLGQGPEFLTYFQNEAQLEKSRLLSDRFSAERPKGSFSTLEIQRTEQGDSAMYLCASSLTGGTYNEQFFGPGTRLTVL.